This record concerns one T cell receptor (beta chain) sequence. Its specificity is unknown. These data belong to a study of cytomegalovirus exposure and HLA in healthy donors. The length of the CDR3 is 14 residues. The V gene's germline CDR1 is MDHEN and CDR2 SYDVKM. The junction had 7 bases not matched to a gene; V was cut back by 7 bases and J by 4 bases. While unrecorded immune exposures were likely, the donors were nominally healthy when sampled. PCR employed 60 Vbeta and 13 Jbeta primers. The table came from immunoSEQ multiplex PCR; TCRdb's copy has only in-frame clones and leaves some out. The profile shows 150,000 to 200,000 clones, 75% to 90% of them singletons. Study-wide points: Follow-up analysis found HLA locus-dependent TCR association rates, highest for DRB1 and lowest for HLA-C. Roughly even sequencing depth across donors was the assumption behind the presence/absence analyses.

Sequencing was done on a sample of PBMCs. V gene TRBV28 combines with J gene TRBJ1-5, with 7 positions matching TRBD1. This TCR derives from a woman between 50 and 59 years old in good health and CMV-seropositive. CDR3: CASIQTGVNQPQHF. The CDR3 nucleotides are TGTGCCAGCATCCAAACAGGGGTTAATCAGCCCCAGCATTTT. Complete variable domain (other parts from reference TRBV28 and TRBJ1-5): DVKVTQSSRYLVKRTGEKVFLECVQDMDHENMFWYRQDPGLGLRLIYFSYDVKMKEKGDIPEGYSVSREKKERFSLILESASTNQTSMYLCASIQTGVNQPQHFGDGTRLSIL.